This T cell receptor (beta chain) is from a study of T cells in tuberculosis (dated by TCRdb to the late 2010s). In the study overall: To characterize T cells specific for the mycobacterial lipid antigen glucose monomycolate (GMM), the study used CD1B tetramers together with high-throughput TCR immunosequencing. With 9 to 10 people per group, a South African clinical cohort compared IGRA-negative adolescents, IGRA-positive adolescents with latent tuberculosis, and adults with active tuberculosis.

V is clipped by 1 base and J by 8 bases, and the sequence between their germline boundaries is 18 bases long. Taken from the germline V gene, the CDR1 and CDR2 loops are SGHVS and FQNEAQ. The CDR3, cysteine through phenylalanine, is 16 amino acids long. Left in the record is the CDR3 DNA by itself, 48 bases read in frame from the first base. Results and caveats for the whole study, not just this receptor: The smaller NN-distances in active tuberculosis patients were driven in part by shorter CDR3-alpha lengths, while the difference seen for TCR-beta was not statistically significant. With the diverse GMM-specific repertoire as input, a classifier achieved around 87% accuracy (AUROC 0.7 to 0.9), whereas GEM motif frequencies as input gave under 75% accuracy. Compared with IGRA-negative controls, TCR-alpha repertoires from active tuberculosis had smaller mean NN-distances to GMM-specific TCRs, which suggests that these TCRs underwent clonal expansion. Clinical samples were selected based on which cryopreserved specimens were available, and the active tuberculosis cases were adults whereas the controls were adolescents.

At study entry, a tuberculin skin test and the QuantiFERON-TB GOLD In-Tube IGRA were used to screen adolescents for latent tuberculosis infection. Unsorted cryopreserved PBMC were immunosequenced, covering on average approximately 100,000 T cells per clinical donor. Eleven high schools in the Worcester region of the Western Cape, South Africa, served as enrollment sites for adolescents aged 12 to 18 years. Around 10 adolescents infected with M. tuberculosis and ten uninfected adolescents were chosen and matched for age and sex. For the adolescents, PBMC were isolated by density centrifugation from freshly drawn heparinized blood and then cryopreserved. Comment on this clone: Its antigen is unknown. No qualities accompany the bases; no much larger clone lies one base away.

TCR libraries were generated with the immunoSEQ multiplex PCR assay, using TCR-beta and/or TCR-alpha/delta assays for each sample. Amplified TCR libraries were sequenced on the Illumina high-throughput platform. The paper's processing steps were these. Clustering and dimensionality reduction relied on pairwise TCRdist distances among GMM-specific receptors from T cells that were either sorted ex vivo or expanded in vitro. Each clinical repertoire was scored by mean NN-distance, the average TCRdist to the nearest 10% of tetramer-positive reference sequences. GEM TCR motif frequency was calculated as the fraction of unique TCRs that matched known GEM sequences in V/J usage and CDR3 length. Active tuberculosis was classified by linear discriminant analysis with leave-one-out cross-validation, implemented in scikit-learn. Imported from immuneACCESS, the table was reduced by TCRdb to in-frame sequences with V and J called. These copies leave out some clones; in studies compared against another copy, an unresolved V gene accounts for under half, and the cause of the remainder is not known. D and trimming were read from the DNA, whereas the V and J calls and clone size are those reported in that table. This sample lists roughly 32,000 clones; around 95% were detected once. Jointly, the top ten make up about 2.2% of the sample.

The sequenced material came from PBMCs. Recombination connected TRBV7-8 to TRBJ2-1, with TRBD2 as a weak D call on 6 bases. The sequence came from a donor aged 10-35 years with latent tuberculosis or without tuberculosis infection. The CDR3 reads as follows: CASSLVAGNAIHEQFF. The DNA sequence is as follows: TGTGCCAGCAGCTTAGTCGCGGGGAACGCAATCCATGAGCAGTTCTTC.